The sequence of this T cell receptor (beta chain) was determined in a study of blood T cells in healthy people across ages. Alongside a J-beta primer mix, a sample-barcoded 5' primer served in a second PCR lasting about 7 to 12 cycles. Every single cDNA molecule received a tag from a template-switch adaptor with 12 random nucleotides. TCRdb recomputed calls from the 5' RACE reads with MiXCR, one row per CDR3 protein. The sample contains about 1.8 million distinct CDR3 sequences, roughly 52% of which appear only once. Germline CDR1 and CDR2: MNHEY and SVGAGI. The CDR3 is made up of 15 amino acids. Russia was home to the donors, healthy Caucasian individuals aged roughly 6 to 100. Total RNA was extracted at no less than 5 micrograms per sample. This clonotype was detected a few times.

This TCR was sampled from a woman between 40 and 50 years old in good health. The chain is built from TRBV6-5 and TRBJ2-5, with TRBD1 matching over 8 bases. The assigned J gene may be wrong: the sequence end matches TRBJ2-7 better. The sequencing sample was made of blood. In DNA, the CDR3 is TGTGCCAGCAGTTACAGACAGGGGTTACCCTACGAGCAGTACTTC. Its translation is CASSYRQGLPYEQYF.